These T cell receptor beta chains were read from a single sample in a study of early T cells in non-severe SARS-CoV-2 infection. TCRdb recomputed calls from the 5' RACE reads with MiXCR, one row per CDR3 protein. The repertoire holds 48,000 or so distinct CDR3 sequences, with roughly 6.2% as singletons. The source was whole blood, collected at baseline. Every receptor here comes from an adult who was a healthcare worker with PCR-confirmed SARS-CoV-2 infection or an uninfected control (not recorded which). The CDR3 runs from the conserved cysteine through the conserved F or W. A D gene is named only where the DNA matches it firmly. Size values are once, few and many counts, or a class for expanded clones, and some rows have none.

clone size,J gene,V gene,D gene,CDR3 protein,CDR3 DNA
NA,TRBJ1-4,TRBV5-1,NA,CASSLDVTDNEKLFF,TGCGCCAGCAGCTTGGACGTGACAGATAATGAAAAACTGTTTTTT
few,TRBJ2-2,TRBV3-1,NA,CASSLIRVTGELFF,TGTGCCAGCAGCCTTATTCGTGTCACCGGGGAGCTGTTTTTT
NA,TRBJ2-2,TRBV6-5,NA,CASSYSGENTGELFF,TGTGCCAGCAGTTACTCAGGGGAAAACACCGGGGAGCTGTTTTTT
NA,TRBJ2-3,TRBV2,NA,CASSETDTQYF,TGTGCCAGCAGTGAAACAGATACGCAGTATTTT
many,TRBJ2-3,TRBV20-1,TRBD2,CSANKREGTDTQYF,TGCAGTGCTAATAAGCGGGAGGGCACAGATACGCAGTATTTT
NA,TRBJ2-1,TRBV6-6,NA,CASSSAGSGNEQFF,TGTGCCAGCAGTTCGGCCGGGTCTGGAAATGAGCAGTTCTTC
many,TRBJ2-1,TRBV10-3,NA,CAIGGEIAYNEQFF,TGTGCCATCGGCGGGGAAATCGCCTACAATGAGCAGTTCTTC
few,TRBJ2-1,TRBV10-1,TRBD1,CARKTGVNEQFF,TGCGCCAGAAAGACAGGGGTCAATGAGCAGTTCTTC
many,TRBJ2-3,TRBV29-1,TRBD1,CSVYGTGTDTQYF,TGCAGCGTTTACGGGACAGGCACAGATACGCAGTATTTT
many,TRBJ2-7,TRBV5-1,NA,CASSLRLDEQYF,TGCGCCAGCAGCTTACGGCTAGACGAGCAGTACTTC
few,TRBJ1-3,TRBV4-1,NA,CASSPTPISGNTIYF,TGCGCCAGCAGCCCGACACCCATCTCTGGAAACACCATATATTTT
many,TRBJ2-5,TRBV6-2/TRBV6-3,NA,CASRVWVQETQYF,TGTGCCAGCAGAGTATGGGTGCAAGAGACCCAGTACTTC
NA,TRBJ2-5,TRBV13,TRBD1,CASSLKGGGRETQYF,TGTGCCAGCAGCTTAAAAGGGGGCGGAAGAGAGACCCAGTACTTC
many,TRBJ1-2,TRBV20-1,NA,CSARQWGYGYTF,TGCAGTGCTAGACAGTGGGGTTATGGCTACACCTTC
many,TRBJ2-7,TRBV28,NA,CASSFTPEGSEQYF,TGTGCCAGCAGTTTCACTCCTGAAGGATCCGAGCAGTACTTC
many,TRBJ1-1,TRBV10-1,NA,CASSDGPLREAFF,TGCGCCAGCAGTGATGGACCACTGCGGGAAGCTTTCTTT
few,TRBJ2-7,TRBV7-2,TRBD1,CASSRRGQGPYEQYF,TGTGCCAGCAGCCGACGGGGACAGGGACCCTACGAGCAGTACTTC
few,TRBJ1-1,TRBV11-2,NA,CASSPGTVNTEAFF,TGTGCCAGCAGCCCAGGGACGGTGAACACTGAAGCTTTCTTT
few,TRBJ2-7,TRBV18,NA,CASSLRTGPSYEQYF,TGTGCCAGCTCACTACGAACAGGGCCCTCCTACGAGCAGTACTTC
many,TRBJ2-3,TRBV2,NA,CASSEAGDTQYF,TGTGCCAGCAGTGAGGCGGGAGATACGCAGTATTTT
many,TRBJ2-3,TRBV27,TRBD1,CASIRRDRVTDTQYF,TGTGCCAGCATACGTCGGGACAGGGTTACAGATACGCAGTATTTT
NA,TRBJ1-1,TRBV10-1,NA,CASREGGGTEAFF,TGCGCCAGCAGAGAGGGTGGAGGCACTGAAGCTTTCTTT
many,TRBJ2-5,TRBV20-1,NA,CSARDLETQYF,TGCAGTGCTAGAGATTTGGAGACCCAGTACTTC
many,TRBJ2-5,TRBV12-3/TRBV12-4,NA,CASSLRETQYF,TGTGCCAGCAGTTTACGAGAGACCCAGTACTTC
few,TRBJ1-5,TRBV19,NA,CASSIPTGQPQHF,TGTGCCAGTAGTATACCCACAGGCCAGCCCCAGCATTTT
few,TRBJ2-2,TRBV3-1,TRBD2,CASSQTSGRNTGELFF,TGTGCCAGCAGCCAAACTAGCGGGAGGAACACCGGGGAGCTGTTTTTT
few,TRBJ2-7,TRBV4-1,NA,CASSREGTGPAYEQYF,TGCGCCAGCAGCCGCGAGGGGACCGGTCCAGCCTACGAGCAGTACTTC
NA,TRBJ2-2,TRBV27,NA,CASSPGSLVGELFF,TGTGCCAGCAGTCCCGGGAGTCTGGTCGGGGAGCTGTTTTTT
NA,TRBJ2-1,TRBV19,NA,CASRPGSSYNEQFF,TGTGCCAGTAGACCGGGCTCCTCCTACAATGAGCAGTTCTTC
once,TRBJ2-7,TRBV10-3,NA,CAISGRSYEQYF,TGTGCCATCTCGGGCCGCTCCTACGAGCAGTACTTC
few,TRBJ2-2,TRBV7-2,NA,CASSSRQALGLTGELFF,TGTGCCAGCAGCTCCAGACAGGCCCTGGGTCTGACCGGGGAGCTGTTTTTT
many,TRBJ1-1,TRBV5-5,NA,CASSLNPTVMNTEAFF,TGTGCCAGCAGCTTAAATCCGACAGTGATGAACACTGAAGCTTTCTTT
few,TRBJ2-7,TRBV5-4,NA,CASSLPADGVYEQYF,TGTGCCAGCAGCTTACCTGCGGATGGAGTCTACGAGCAGTACTTC
many,TRBJ1-3,TRBV11-2,NA,CASSLDMSFTGAGNTIYF,TGTGCCAGCAGCTTAGATATGAGCTTCACCGGAGCTGGAAACACCATATATTTT
many,TRBJ1-2,TRBV27,NA,CASRTGGAMRGYTF,TGTGCCAGCAGGACGGGGGGGGCGATGAGAGGCTACACCTTC
few,TRBJ2-1,TRBV10-3,NA,CAISDRDYEQFF,TGTGCCATCAGTGACAGGGACTATGAGCAGTTCTTC
many,TRBJ2-7,TRBV20-1,TRBD2,CSATPGLAGAFSYEQYF,TGCAGTGCTACCCCGGGACTAGCGGGAGCGTTCTCCTACGAGCAGTACTTC
many,TRBJ1-5,TRBV2,NA,CASSPRQQEQPQHF,TGTGCCAGCAGTCCCCGACAGCAAGAGCAGCCCCAGCATTTT
many,TRBJ2-4,TRBV11-2,TRBD2,CASSLVGLAGVAKNIQYF,TGTGCCAGCAGCTTAGTTGGACTAGCGGGTGTAGCCAAAAACATTCAGTACTTC
NA,TRBJ1-1,TRBV28,NA,CASTSWDTEAFF,TGTGCCAGCACCTCCTGGGACACTGAAGCTTTCTTT
few,TRBJ2-3,TRBV27,NA,CASSLTDTQYF,TGTGCCAGCAGCCTCACAGATACGCAGTATTTT
many,TRBJ2-7,TRBV12-3/TRBV12-4,NA,CASSLGQNYEQYF,TGTGCCAGCAGTTTAGGACAGAACTACGAGCAGTACTTC
many,TRBJ2-1,TRBV11-2,TRBD2,CASSLGTSKYNEQFF,TGTGCCAGCAGCTTAGGGACTAGCAAGTACAATGAGCAGTTCTTC
NA,TRBJ2-7,TRBV5-1,NA,CASSLTRGSSYEQYF,TGCGCCAGCAGCTTAACCAGGGGATCGTCCTACGAGCAGTACTTC
few,TRBJ2-7,TRBV12-3/TRBV12-4,TRBD2,CASTRLAPYYEQYF,TGTGCCAGCACCCGACTAGCGCCATACTACGAGCAGTACTTC
NA,TRBJ2-5,TRBV27,TRBD2,CASSSPPGLGRQETQYF,TGTGCCAGCAGTTCCCCCCCGGGACTAGGGCGACAAGAGACCCAGTACTTC
NA,TRBJ2-3,TRBV4-2,NA,CASSQDQLGKDTQYF,TGTGCCAGCAGCCAAGATCAACTCGGGAAGGATACGCAGTATTTT
few,TRBJ2-1,TRBV28,TRBD2,CASSSDRAGGVYNEQFF,TGTGCCAGCAGTTCTGACCGAGCGGGAGGCGTTTACAATGAGCAGTTCTTC
few,TRBJ2-1,TRBV28,TRBD2,CASNAGVAGKYEQFF,TGTGCCAGCAACGCGGGAGTAGCGGGAAAATATGAGCAGTTCTTC
NA,TRBJ2-1,TRBV20-1,TRBD1,CSASNTGGSYNEQFF,TGCAGTGCTTCAAATACAGGGGGCTCCTACAATGAGCAGTTCTTC
few,TRBJ2-7,TRBV21-1,NA,CASSTRWRPGQGCDEQYF,TGTGCCAGCAGCACAAGGTGGCGTCCGGGACAGGGATGCGACGAGCAGTACTTC
many,TRBJ1-2,TRBV4-3,NA,CASSQDPGRASGYTF,TGCGCCAGCAGCCAAGATCCAGGGCGAGCCTCTGGCTACACCTTC
many,TRBJ2-6,TRBV7-3,TRBD1,CASSSAGTGGLPSGANVLTF,TGTGCCAGCAGCTCAGCCGGGACAGGGGGACTCCCCTCTGGGGCCAACGTCCTGACTTTC
many,TRBJ1-1,TRBV7-9,NA,CASSNRPGNPTEAFF,TGTGCCAGCAGCAATCGACCAGGGAATCCAACTGAAGCTTTCTTT
many,TRBJ2-5,TRBV9,TRBD1,CASSDRTGRGTQYF,TGTGCCAGCAGCGATAGGACAGGCCGTGGAACCCAGTACTTC
many,TRBJ1-1,TRBV10-3,TRBD1,CAIRGQGDTEAFF,TGTGCCATCAGGGGACAGGGCGACACTGAAGCTTTCTTT
few,TRBJ1-1,TRBV20-1,NA,CSGIQGIEAFF,TGCAGTGGAATCCAGGGTATTGAAGCTTTCTTT